Each of the 3 T cell receptor beta chains below was sequenced from the same sample in a study of T cell responses to AZD1222 COVID-19 vaccine. Generated by immunoSEQ multiplex PCR, the TCRdb table keeps only in-frame clones and is missing some. This repertoire shows about 110,000 clones, around 90% found once; its top ten account for 7.5% to 9%. This material consisted of peripheral blood, taken on day 0 of AZD1222 vaccination. The receptor set was obtained from an adult in good health.

The chain carries TRBV11-2 and TRBJ2-3, with D maybe TRBD2 (6 bases). Germline-derived CDR1 and CDR2 are SGHAT and FQNNGV. This CDR3 region has 16 residues. V was clipped by 5 bases and J by 2 bases, with 17 bases between them. DNA of the CDR3: TGTGCCAGCAGCCCTCAGGGAGGCGGACCCACAGATACGCAGTATTTT. Translating gives CASSPQGGGPTDTQYF.

CDR3 sequence: CASSLYSQGSYEQYF. DNA of the CDR3: TGTGCCAGCAGTCTATATTCACAGGGGTCCTACGAGCAGTACTTC. The chain employs TRBV27 and TRBJ2-7; 7 nucleotides match TRBD1. The CDR3 extends over 15 amino acids. Germline V lookup: CDR1 MNHEY, CDR2 SMNVEV (reference sequence). The junction had 8 bases not matched to a gene; V was cut back by 5 bases and J by 1 base.

This clone was observed a single time. The V and J genes are TRBV2 and TRBJ1-1, with D perhaps TRBD1 (6 bases). V gave up 5 bases and J gave up 0 bases, with 16 bases separating them. This CDR3 contains 16 residues. Germline-derived CDR1 and CDR2 are SNHLY and FYNNEI. The CDR3 here is CASSRGGSFMNTEAFF. CDR3 DNA sequence: TGTGCCAGCAGTAGAGGGGGATCTTTCATGAACACTGAAGCTTTCTTT.